The present T cell receptor (beta chain) was sequenced within a study of early T cells in non-severe SARS-CoV-2 infection. In the study overall: Sequencing used unsorted whole-blood bulk RNA, so chains lack pairing.

The protocol attached unique molecular identifiers to individual cDNA molecules. TCRdb reprocessed the 5' RACE reads via MiXCR and lists one record per CDR3 protein. The data contain 20,000 to 25,000 distinct CDR3 sequences, 4% of them seen just once; the ten biggest clones take up roughly 1.6%. Notes on the study in general: VDJdb matching favored anti-spike CD8 responses, missing private and CD4 specificities.

This clonotype has at least ten counts. Its specificity is not known. Trimming cost V 5 bases and J 1 base; bases outside gene matches: 5. The CDR3 is made up of 16 amino acids. Per germline, CDR1 PRHDT and CDR2 FYEKMQ (reference sequence). The TCR comes from an adult who was a healthcare worker with PCR-confirmed SARS-CoV-2 infection or an uninfected control (not recorded which). What was sequenced was whole blood. The rearrangement links TRBV13 to TRBJ1-6; 7 nucleotides align to TRBD1. CDR3 sequence (DNA): TGTGCCAGCAGCCCCGACAGGGCATCCTATAATTCACCCCTCCACTTT. Amino acids: CASSPDRASYNSPLHF.